This T cell receptor beta chain came from a study of graft-versus-host responses after intestinal transplantation. Across the whole study: Anti-thymocyte globulin induction preceded 2 to 4 years of tacrolimus and steroid maintenance in all recipients. General study points: The highest levels of circulating GvH clones went along with early declines in HvG clones after transplant. Allografts of one patient group, those with graft-donor T cell macrochimerism, had high graft-versus-host to host-versus-graft clonal ratios.

Using immunoSEQ multiplex PCR, the repertoire was profiled, and TCRdb retains in-frame clones only, with some absent. In the table there are under 90,000 clones, around 92% of which are singletons. V dropped 0 bases and J dropped 9 bases, with 18 bases sitting between them. The germline V gene has CDR1 SGHDN and CDR2 FVKESK. CDR3 length equals 17 residues. This clone has only one observation. The antigen is unknown. This chain joins TRBV14 and TRBJ1-6, with a weak D call TRBD1 (6 bases). This receptor was obtained from a human patient who received an intestinal transplant, so some T cells may come from the graft donor. The sample consisted of PBMCs, taken 98 days after intestinal transplantation. As DNA, the CDR3 is TGTGCCAGCAGCCAAGATCTCTGGACAGCGGGACTTTCACCCCTCCACTTT. This codes for CASSQDLWTAGLSPLHF.